The 28 T cell receptor beta chains listed next were all sequenced from one sample in a study of CD8+CD57+ T cells in acquired aplastic anemia. Genomic DNA acted as the template from which TCR beta VDJ combination and CDR3 sequence profiling were carried out. TCRdb re-called the reads with MiXCR, one entry per CDR3 protein. The sample records 150,000 to 200,000 distinct CDR3 sequences, 50% to 75% being singletons. The sequenced sample was sorted CD4+, CD8+, or CD8+CD57+ T cells (not recorded which) from PBMCs. Source of these receptors: a human donor with severe aplastic anemia or a healthy control (not recorded which).

This clonotype was seen just once. The J gene is TRBJ2-1, the V gene TRBV20-1, with 13 positions matching TRBD2. There are 15 residues in the CDR3. With 6 bases clipped from V and 7 bases from J, the junction kept 9 bases outside the gene matches. Germline V gives CDR1 DFQATT, CDR2 SNEGSKA (reference sequence). In DNA, the CDR3 is TGCAGTGCGTACCTACTAGCGGGGGGGTATAATGAGCAGTTCTTC. This translates into CSAYLLAGGYNEQFF.

The chain has TRBV7-9 and TRBJ2-2; either TRBD1 or TRBD2 may supply D (5 bases each). The germline V gene has CDR1 SEHNR and CDR2 FQNEAQ (reference sequence). The CDR3 covers 18 residues. Trimming pared 6 bases from V and 3 bases from J, leaving 23 bases between. Here the CDR3 reads CASSFRRTIANYTGELFF. The CDR3 region has the DNA TGTGCCAGCAGTTTCAGGAGGACAATCGCTAATTACACCGGGGAGCTGTTTTTT.

CDR3 loop: CSAHPPGSGANVLTF. As DNA, the CDR3 is TGCAGTGCTCATCCTCCAGGGTCTGGGGCCAACGTCCTGACTTTC. J is TRBJ2-6 and V is TRBV20-1, with D maybe TRBD1 (5 bases). This CDR3 is 15 amino acids long. CDR1 and CDR2 (germline): DFQATT, SNEGSKA (reference sequence). V lost 5 bases, J lost 1 base, and 12 bases lay in between.

This rearrangement joins TRBV12-3 or TRBV12-4 to TRBJ2-2, with D perhaps TRBD1 (6 bases). The ends were cut back, 2 bases at V and 4 bases at J, with 8 bases in the middle. The CDR3 runs to 14 residues. The CDR3 here is CASSLRGFTGELFF. The CDR3 DNA follows: TGTGCCAGCAGTTTAAGGGGGTTCACCGGGGAGCTGTTTTTT.

This chain connects TRBV5-6 to TRBJ1-1, with D unclear. V was shortened by 5 bases and J by 0 bases, with 14 bases between the two germline ends. This CDR3 spans 15 amino acids. The germline CDR1 and CDR2 sequences are SGHDT and YYEEEE. The CDR3 protein is CASSFYNLMNTEAFF. In DNA form, the CDR3 reads TGTGCCAGCAGTTTTTATAATCTCATGAACACTGAAGCTTTCTTT.

Many counts were recorded for this clonotype. This chain connects TRBV6-5 to TRBJ2-1; 9 bases are a match to TRBD2. The trim removed 0 bases at V and 7 bases at J, leaving 4 bases unmatched. This CDR3 region has 15 residues. Germline V gene lookup returns CDR1 MNHEY and CDR2 SVGAGI. CDR3 coding DNA: TGTGCCAGCAGTTACTCGAGCGGGGGGATGAATGAGCAGTTCTTC. Encoded protein: CASSYSSGGMNEQFF.

This chain links TRBV5-8 with TRBJ2-7; TRBD2 aligns across 13 bases. The germline gives CDR1 SGHTS, CDR2 YDEGEE. J lost 5 bases, V lost 0 bases, and 5 bases had no gene match. The CDR3 spans 16 residues. DNA of the CDR3: TGTGCCAGCAGCTTGGTACTAGCGGGAGGGCCGGACGAGCAGTACTTC. It is translated as CASSLVLAGGPDEQYF.

The DNA of the CDR3 is TGTGCCATCAGTGATGGGAGCTCTGGAAACACCATATATTTT. The encoded protein is CAISDGSSGNTIYF. The genes are TRBV10-3 and TRBJ1-3; D is unresolved. CDR3 size: 14 residues. V shed 3 bases and J shed 0 bases, with 6 bases lying between them. Germline V gene sequence: CDR1 ENHRY, CDR2 SYGVKD.

Concerning this clonotype: At one boundary the junction diverges from the germline segment, which might be a read error. This chain links TRBV2 with TRBJ1-1; D is perhaps TRBD1 (5 bases). In germline, CDR1 is SNHLY, CDR2 FYNNEI. This CDR3 is built from 11 residues. The CDR3 is CASSQGQRVHF. The DNA for the CDR3 is TGTGCCAGCAGTCAGGGCCAGCGGGTTCACTTT.

This chain connects TRBV10-2 to TRBJ1-4; 11 bases are shared with TRBD1. The CDR3 consists of 18 residues. V shed 2 bases, J shed 1 base, and the junction held 6 bases outside the gene matches. Germline CDR1 reads WSHSY; CDR2 reads SAAADI. The CDR3 DNA sequence: TGCGCCAGCAGTGAGGAGGGGGACAGGGGGGTAACTAATGAAAAACTGTTTTTT. Protein sequence: CASSEEGDRGVTNEKLFF.

The chain employs TRBV7-3 and TRBJ2-3, with 7 bases that match TRBD2. The germline V gene encodes CDR1 SGHTA and CDR2 FQGTGA. V shed 5 bases and J 6 bases; nucleotides not matched to a gene: 20. The CDR3 has 18 amino acids. In DNA, the CDR3 is TGTGCCAGCAGCCCCGTCCCTACTCAGCGGGGTGGTACGGATACGCAGTATTTT. It codes for CASSPVPTQRGGTDTQYF.

V gene TRBV10-3 combines with J gene TRBJ1-2; maybe TRBD1 (6 bases). CDR3 size: 13 residues. V gave up 1 base and J gave up 7 bases, with 10 bases separating them. The germline gives CDR1 ENHRY, CDR2 SYGVKD. CDR3 DNA sequence: TGTGCCATCAGTGAGTTGGGGGCTCCTGGCTACACCTTC. Translating gives CAISELGAPGYTF.

V and J are TRBV7-9 and TRBJ2-7; TRBD2 matches 7 bases. The J segment lost 4 bases and the V segment lost 5 bases, leaving 11 bases of the junction unmatched. Germline V lookup: CDR1 SEHNR, CDR2 FQNEAQ (reference sequence). CDR3 length: 15 residues. CDR3 DNA: TGTGCCAGCAGCCCTTTGGAGAAGGGAGGGTACGAGCAGTACTTC. This translates into CASSPLEKGGYEQYF.

This clonotype was counted many times. The V call is TRBV7-9, the J call TRBJ2-5; the match to TRBD2 covers 13 bases. The V segment lost 5 bases and the J segment 4 bases; nucleotides outside the gene matches: 4. The CDR3 loop spans 15 amino acids. Germline V gives CDR1 SEHNR, CDR2 FQNEAQ (reference sequence). The CDR3 DNA sequence: TGTGCCAGCAGCGGACTAGCGGGGGAGGCAGAGACCCAGTACTTC. Its protein is CASSGLAGEAETQYF.

The gene calls are TRBV29-1 and TRBJ2-3, with 10 bases identical to TRBD2. V dropped 4 bases and J dropped 10; count of bases not matched to a gene: 14. Germline lookup yields CDR1 SQVTM and CDR2 ANQGSEA. This CDR3 region has 15 residues. The CDR3: CSVGALAGDQGAQYF. The CDR3 region has the DNA TGCAGCGTTGGAGCGCTAGCGGGAGATCAGGGTGCGCAGTATTTT.

The chain links TRBV10-3 to TRBJ1-1, with D possibly being TRBD1 (5 bases). The CDR3 is 17 residues long. The V and J ends lost 0 bases and 0 bases respectively, with 14 bases between them. Germline-derived CDR1 and CDR2 are ENHRY and SYGVKD. In nucleotides, the CDR3 is TGTGCCATCAGTGAGTCGAGACGGGACCTCATGAACACTGAAGCTTTCTTT. This encodes CAISESRRDLMNTEAFF.

The rearrangement joins TRBV7-9 to TRBJ1-2; a possible D gene is TRBD1 (6 bases). Trimming pared 5 bases from V and 8 bases from J, leaving 18 bases between. CDR1 and CDR2 (germline): SEHNR, FQNEAQ (reference sequence). CDR3 length: 14 amino acids. The CDR3: CASSRLGAGGGYTF. DNA for the CDR3: TGTGCCAGCAGCCGGTTGGGGGCAGGCGGGGGCTACACCTTC.

The chain uses TRBV4-1 and TRBJ2-7, with 9 bases identical to TRBD2. CDR1 is MGHRA and CDR2 is YSYEKL in the germline V gene. After removal of 2 bases from V and 2 bases from J, the junction contained 4 bases not matched to a gene. The CDR3 has 15 residues. The CDR3 here is CASSQQAGGTYEQYF. The CDR3 nucleotides read TGCGCCAGCAGCCAACAAGCGGGGGGTACCTACGAGCAGTACTTC.

Concerning this clonotype itself: A junction end diverges from the germline sequence, so it may reflect a read error. CDR3 in DNA: TGTGCCAGCAGTTATCGCTCTTCTATCACCGGGGAGCTGTCTTGG. Residues: CASSYRSSITGELSW. This chain uses TRBV6-5 with TRBJ2-2; D might be TRBD2 (5 bases). The length of the CDR3 is 15 residues. The germline V gene has CDR1 MNHEY and CDR2 SVGAGI.

This clonotype was recorded at least ten times. This rearrangement joins TRBV4-1 to TRBJ1-1, with 9 bases identical to TRBD1. CDR3 length equals 11 residues. CDR1 MGHRA and CDR2 YSYEKL come from the germline V gene. J gave up 7 bases and V 10 bases, and 4 bases lay outside the gene matches. CDR3 amino acids: CATTGGHEAFF. The CDR3 nucleotides read TGCGCCACCACAGGGGGCCATGAAGCTTTCTTT.

This chain uses TRBV9 with TRBJ2-2; a weak D match, TRBD1 (5 bases). The CDR3 loop spans 14 amino acids. The germline CDR1 and CDR2 sequences are SGDLS and YYNGEE. V was pared by 3 bases and J by 3 bases, with 9 bases between. Written as DNA, the CDR3 is TGTGCCAGCAGCGGGACAAGCCACACCGGGGAGCTGTTTTTT. Amino acids: CASSGTSHTGELFF.

This clonotype came up once. The chain carries TRBV7-2 and TRBJ1-5, with TRBD1 identical over 7 bases. The CDR3 has 15 residues. Germline lookup yields CDR1 SGHTA and CDR2 FQGNSA. Unmatched junction bases numbered 3, after V lost 4 bases and J lost 0 bases. In nucleotides, the CDR3 is TGTGCCAGCAGCTGGACAGGATATAGCAATCAGCCCCAGCATTTT. Translating it yields CASSWTGYSNQPQHF.

With regard to this clonotype: The germline gene is not matched at one end of the junction; a read error may be the cause. The CDR3 nucleotides read TGCAGCGCTAGAGATGTCATTGTGGACAATGGCTACACCTTC. Its protein is CSARDVIVDNGYTF. The chain links TRBV20-1 to TRBJ1-2; possible D gene TRBD1, 5 bases. The CDR3 totals 14 residues. Germline CDR1 and CDR2: DFQATT and SNEGSKA (reference sequence).

The rearrangement uses TRBV24-1 and TRBJ1-2; unclear D gene. Trimming removed 3 bases at V and 3 bases at J, with 7 bases between. This CDR3 is 13 amino acids long. CDR1 and CDR2 from the germline V gene are KGHDR and SFDVKD. The CDR3: CATSDGSYYGYTF. In DNA, the CDR3 is TGTGCCACCAGTGATGGGTCATACTATGGCTACACCTTC.

V is TRBV20-1 and J is TRBJ2-1; TRBD1 aligns across 7 bases. The junction had 3 bases not matched to a gene; V was cut back by 2 bases and J by 5 bases. Germline values: CDR1 DFQATT, CDR2 SNEGSKA (reference sequence). The length of the CDR3 is 13 residues. The chain's CDR3 is CSARRDSNNEQFF. In nucleotides, the CDR3 is TGCAGTGCTAGAAGGGACAGTAACAATGAGCAGTTCTTC.

Only a few counts were recorded for this clonotype. The CDR3 DNA follows: TGTGCCAGCAGCTGGAGGGGCCAGAGCAATCAGCCCCAGCATTTT. Its translation is CASSWRGQSNQPQHF. This chain connects TRBV7-8 to TRBJ1-5, with a possible D match to TRBD1 (5 bases). The germline gives CDR1 SGHVS, CDR2 FQNEAQ. CDR3 length equals 15 residues. The V end lost 4 bases, the J end lost 1 base, and 11 bases lay between the germline ends.

V usage is TRBV7-8 and J usage is TRBJ2-1, with 8 nucleotides matching TRBD2. CDR3 length: 14 residues. V lost 5 bases and J lost 8; bases outside the gene matches: 8. CDR1 is SGHVS, CDR2 FQNEAQ, per germline. CDR3 amino acids: CASSPGRAFDEQFF. As DNA, the CDR3 is TGTGCCAGCAGCCCCGGGAGGGCCTTCGATGAGCAGTTCTTC.

This clonotype occurred a few times. The chain recombines TRBV7-3 with TRBJ1-2; 7 bases are a match to TRBD1. The CDR3 has 16 amino acids. Germline CDR1 is SGHTA and CDR2 is FQGTGA. With 0 bases clipped from V and 5 bases from J, the junction kept 9 bases outside the gene matches. This CDR3 reads CASSLTGGDSSYGYTF. The DNA for the CDR3 is TGTGCCAGCAGCTTAACGGGTGGGGACAGTTCGTATGGCTACACCTTC.